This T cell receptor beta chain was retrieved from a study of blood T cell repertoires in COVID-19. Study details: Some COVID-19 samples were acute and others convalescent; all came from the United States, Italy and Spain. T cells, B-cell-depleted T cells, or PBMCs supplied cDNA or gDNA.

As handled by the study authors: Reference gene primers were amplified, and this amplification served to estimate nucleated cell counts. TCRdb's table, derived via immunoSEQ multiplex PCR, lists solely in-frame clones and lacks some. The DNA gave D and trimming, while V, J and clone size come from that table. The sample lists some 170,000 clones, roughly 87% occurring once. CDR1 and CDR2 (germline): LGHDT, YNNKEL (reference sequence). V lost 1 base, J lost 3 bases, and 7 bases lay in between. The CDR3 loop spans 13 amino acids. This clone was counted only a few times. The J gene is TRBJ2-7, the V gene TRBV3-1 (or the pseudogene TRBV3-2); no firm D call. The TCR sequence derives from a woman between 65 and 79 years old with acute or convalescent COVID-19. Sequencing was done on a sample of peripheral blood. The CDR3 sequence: CASSQGLYYEQYF. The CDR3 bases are TGTGCCAGCAGCCAAGGGCTTTACTACGAGCAGTACTTC.